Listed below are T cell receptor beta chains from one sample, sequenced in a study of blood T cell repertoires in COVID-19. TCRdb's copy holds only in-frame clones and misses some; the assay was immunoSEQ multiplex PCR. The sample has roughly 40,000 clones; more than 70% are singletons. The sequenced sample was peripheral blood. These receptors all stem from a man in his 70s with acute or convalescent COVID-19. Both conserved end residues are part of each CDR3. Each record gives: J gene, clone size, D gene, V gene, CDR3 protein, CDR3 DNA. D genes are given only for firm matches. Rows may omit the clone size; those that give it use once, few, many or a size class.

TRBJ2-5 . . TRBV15 CATSRTGQTETQYF TGTGCCACCAGCAGAACTGGACAGACGGAGACCCAGTACTTC
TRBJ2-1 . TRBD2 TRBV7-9 CASSYGLAGYNEQFF TGTGCCAGCAGCTATGGACTAGCGGGTTACAATGAGCAGTTCTTC
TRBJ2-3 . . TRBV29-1 CSVVAPLDTQYF TGCAGCGTTGTAGCCCCCCTGGATACGCAGTATTTT
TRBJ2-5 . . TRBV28 CASGRGETQYF TGTGCCAGCGGGAGGGGGGAGACCCAGTACTTC
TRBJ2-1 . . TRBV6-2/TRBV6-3 CASSYGGPYNEQFF TGTGCCAGCAGTTACGGCGGGCCCTACAATGAGCAGTTCTTC
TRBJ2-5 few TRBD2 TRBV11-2 CASSLVAGGETQYF TGTGCCAGCAGCTTAGTAGCGGGGGGAGAGACCCAGTACTTC
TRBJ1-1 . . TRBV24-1 CATSDPTGPNTEAFF TGTGCCACCAGTGACCCGACAGGACCAAACACTGAAGCTTTCTTT
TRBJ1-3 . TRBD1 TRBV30 CAWTAGQTSSGNTIYF TGTGCCTGGACCGCGGGACAGACTAGCTCTGGAAACACCATATATTTT
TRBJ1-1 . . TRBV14 CASSQVMNTEAFF TGTGCCAGCAGCCAAGTCATGAACACTGAAGCTTTCTTT
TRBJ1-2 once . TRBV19 CASSIAWQAITNYGYTF TGTGCCAGTAGTATAGCCTGGCAGGCGATTACTAACTATGGCTACACCTTC
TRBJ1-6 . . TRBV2 CASNPAARDSPLHF TGTGCCAGCAACCCGGCCGCGCGGGATTCACCCCTCCACTTT
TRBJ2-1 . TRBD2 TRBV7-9 CASSPVGGAGGPGNEQFF TGTGCCAGCAGCCCTGTTGGCGGGGCGGGAGGGCCTGGAAATGAGCAGTTCTTC
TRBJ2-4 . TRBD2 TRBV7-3 CASSPSASGNIQYF TGTGCCAGCAGCCCAAGCGCTAGCGGGAACATTCAGTACTTC
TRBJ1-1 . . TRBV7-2 CASSPDRLVTEAFF TGTGCCAGCAGTCCTGACAGGTTAGTCACTGAAGCTTTCTTT
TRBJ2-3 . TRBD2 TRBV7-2 CASSPGLATDTQYF TGTGCCAGCAGCCCGGGACTAGCCACAGATACGCAGTATTTT
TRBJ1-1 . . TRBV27 CASSSPTGFAHTEAFF TGTGCCAGCAGTTCCCCTACAGGGTTCGCGCACACTGAAGCTTTCTTT
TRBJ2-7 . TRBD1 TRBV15 CATSEDGTVYEQYF TGTGCCACCAGCGAGGACGGGACAGTATACGAGCAGTACTTC
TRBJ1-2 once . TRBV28 CASSLVNYGYTF TGTGCCAGCAGTTTAGTAAACTATGGCTACACCTTC
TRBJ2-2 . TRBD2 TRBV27 CASSLAGGPSDTGELFF TGTGCCAGCAGTTTAGCGGGGGGGCCGTCCGACACCGGGGAGCTGTTTTTT
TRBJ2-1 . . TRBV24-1 CATQDGVDNEQFF TGTGCCACTCAGGACGGGGTCGACAATGAGCAGTTCTTC
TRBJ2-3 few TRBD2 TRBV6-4 CASSFSGGGTDTQYF TGTGCCAGCAGCTTTAGCGGGGGAGGCACAGATACGCAGTATTTT
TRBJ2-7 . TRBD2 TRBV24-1 CATKAPSGRESYEQYF TGTGCCACCAAAGCCCCTAGCGGGAGGGAATCCTACGAGCAGTACTTC
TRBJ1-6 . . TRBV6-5 CASSYSTGRRDSPLHF TGTGCCAGCAGTTACTCCACAGGGAGAAGAGACTCACCCCTCCACTTT
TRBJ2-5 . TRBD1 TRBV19 CASFSGTAQETQYF TGTGCCAGCTTCTCCGGGACAGCCCAAGAGACCCAGTACTTC
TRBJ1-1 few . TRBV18 CASSETRGGTEAFF TGTGCCAGCTCAGAAACCAGGGGAGGGACTGAAGCTTTCTTT
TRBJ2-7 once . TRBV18 CASSPQGSSYEQYF TGTGCCAGCTCACCGCAGGGGTCCTCCTACGAGCAGTACTTC
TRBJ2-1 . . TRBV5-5 CASSLTVNEQFF TGTGCCAGCAGCCTGACAGTGAATGAGCAGTTCTTC
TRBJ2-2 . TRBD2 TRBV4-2 CASRGRERDTGELFF TGTGCCAGCAGGGGGAGGGAGCGGGACACCGGGGAGCTGTTTTTT
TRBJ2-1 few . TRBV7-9 CASSSPGPNEQFF TGTGCCAGCAGCTCCCCAGGGCCCAATGAGCAGTTCTTC
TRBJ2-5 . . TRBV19 CASSMSLAQETQYF TGTGCCAGTAGTATGTCTCTAGCCCAAGAGACCCAGTACTTC
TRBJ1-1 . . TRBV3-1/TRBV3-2 CASSHSSRGTEAFF TGTGCCAGCAGCCACTCATCGCGCGGGACTGAAGCTTTCTTT
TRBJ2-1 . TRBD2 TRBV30 CAWSQPGTSVNEQFF TGTGCCTGGAGTCAACCCGGGACTAGCGTCAATGAGCAGTTCTTC
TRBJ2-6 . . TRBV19 CASSIEVSSGANVLTF TGTGCCAGTAGTATAGAGGTGAGCTCTGGGGCCAACGTCCTGACTTTC
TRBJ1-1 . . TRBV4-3 CASSRGITGEAFF TGCGCCAGCAGCCGAGGTATAACCGGTGAAGCTTTCTTT
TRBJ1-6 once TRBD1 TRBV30 CAWSGGQGWSPLHF TGTGCCTGGAGTGGCGGACAGGGCTGGTCACCCCTCCACTTT
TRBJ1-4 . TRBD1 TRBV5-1 CASSSESGTGKLFF TGCGCCAGCAGCTCAGAGTCCGGGACAGGGAAACTGTTTTTT
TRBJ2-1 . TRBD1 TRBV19 CASSPQDRVGNEQFF TGTGCCAGTAGTCCCCAGGACAGGGTGGGGAATGAGCAGTTCTTC
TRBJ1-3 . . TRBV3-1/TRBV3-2 CASSREGLGNTIYF TGTGCCAGCAGCCGGGAGGGACTTGGAAACACCATATATTTT
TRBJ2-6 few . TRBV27 CASSLLSGANVLTF TGTGCCAGCAGTCTATTATCTGGGGCCAACGTCCTGACTTTC
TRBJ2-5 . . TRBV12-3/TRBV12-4 CASSLGETQYF TGTGCCAGCAGTTTGGGCGAGACCCAGTACTTC
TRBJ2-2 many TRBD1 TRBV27 CASKTGGGGELFF TGTGCCAGCAAGACAGGGGGCGGCGGGGAGCTGTTTTTT
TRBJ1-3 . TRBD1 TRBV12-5 CASGLRLGQGRTDNTIYF TGTGCTAGTGGTTTGCGGTTGGGACAGGGGAGGACGGATAACACCATATATTTT
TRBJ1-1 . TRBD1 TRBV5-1 CASSFTGGEAFF TGCGCCAGCAGCTTCACAGGGGGGGAAGCTTTCTTT
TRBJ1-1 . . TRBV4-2 CASSPQSENTEAFF TGTGCCAGCAGCCCCCAATCAGAGAACACTGAAGCTTTCTTT
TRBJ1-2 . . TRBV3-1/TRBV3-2 CASSQSLFGGGYTF TGTGCCAGCAGCCAGTCCTTATTTGGCGGGGGCTACACCTTC
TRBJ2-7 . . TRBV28 CATFDGGSYEQYF TGTGCCACCTTCGACGGGGGCTCCTACGAGCAGTACTTC
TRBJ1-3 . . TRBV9 CASSVSQGRTGNTIYF TGTGCCAGCAGCGTGTCACAGGGAAGGACAGGAAACACCATATATTTT
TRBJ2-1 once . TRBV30 CAWRAGTANPRFF TGTGCCTGGAGAGCCGGGACTGCCAATCCTCGGTTCTTC
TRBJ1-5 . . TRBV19 CASSTSAGINQPQHF TGTGCCAGTAGTACCTCCGCCGGGATCAATCAGCCCCAGCATTTT
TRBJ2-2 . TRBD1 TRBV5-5 CASSLSGTGGAGTGELFF TGTGCCAGCAGCTTATCCGGGACAGGGGGCGCAGGCACCGGGGAGCTGTTTTTT